The sample holds many counts of the clone carrying this T cell receptor beta chain. From RNA transcripts, TCR beta CDR3 regions were amplified. In the first-round RT-PCR of the TCR CDR3, the HTBI primer set was used. MiXCR, run by TCRdb on the multiplex PCR reads, gives a single entry per CDR3 protein. The data show 300,000 or so distinct CDR3 sequences, with over 15% seen just once and around 34% held by the top ten. This sample was taken from a study of T cells in Graves' hyperthyroidism and ophthalmopathy. Study-level information: Staff took peripheral blood when the initial diagnosis was made, before any treatment began.

The CDR3 is 13 amino acids. Trimming removed 5 bases from V and 4 bases from J, with 8 bases in between. Germline lookup yields CDR1 KGHDR and CDR2 SFDVKD. With a duration under 2 months, the hyperthyroidism was newly diagnosed in patients aged 18 to 65. Out of approximately 10 ml of fresh peripheral blood came the PBMCs. The chain is built from TRBV24-1 and TRBJ1-5, with a weak D call TRBD1 (5 bases). The specimen sequenced was blood. The sequence came from a man younger than 40 with Graves' hyperthyroidism. CDR3 coding DNA: TGTGCCACCAGTGTGGGGGGAAATCAGCCCCAGCATTTT. It encodes CATSVGGNQPQHF.